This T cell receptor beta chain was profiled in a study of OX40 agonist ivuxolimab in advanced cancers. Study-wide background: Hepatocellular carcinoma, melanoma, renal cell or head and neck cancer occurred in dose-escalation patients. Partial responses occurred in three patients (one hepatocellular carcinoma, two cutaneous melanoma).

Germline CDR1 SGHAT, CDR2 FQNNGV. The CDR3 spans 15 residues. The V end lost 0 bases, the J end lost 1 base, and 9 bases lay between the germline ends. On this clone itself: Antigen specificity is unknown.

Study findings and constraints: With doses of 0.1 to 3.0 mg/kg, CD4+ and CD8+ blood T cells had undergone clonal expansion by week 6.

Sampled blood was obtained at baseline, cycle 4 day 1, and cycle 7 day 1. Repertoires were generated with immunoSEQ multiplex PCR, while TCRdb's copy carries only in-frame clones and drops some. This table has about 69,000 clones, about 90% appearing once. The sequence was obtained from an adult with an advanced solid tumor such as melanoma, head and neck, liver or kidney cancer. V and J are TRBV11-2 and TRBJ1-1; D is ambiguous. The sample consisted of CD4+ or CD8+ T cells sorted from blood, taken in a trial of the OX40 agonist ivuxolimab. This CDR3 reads CASSLESLENTEAFF. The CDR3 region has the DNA TGTGCCAGCAGCTTAGAGTCCCTTGAGAACACTGAAGCTTTCTTT.